Presented here are 7 T cell receptor beta chains from one specimen sequenced in a study of blood T cell repertoires in COVID-19. The protocol was immunoSEQ multiplex PCR, while the TCRdb copy is restricted to in-frame clones and leaves out a portion. The sample includes roughly 200,000 clones, roughly 84% of them seen just once. The specimen sequenced was peripheral blood. These receptors came from a woman in her thirties or forties with COVID-19, enrolled during active disease.

The chain links TRBV28 to TRBJ1-6; weak D call: TRBD1 (5 bases). This CDR3 is built from 13 residues. V was pared by 1 base and J by 14 bases, with 12 bases between. Germline CDR1 and CDR2: MDHEN and SYDVKM. The CDR3: CASSLFVGGTLHF. The CDR3 region has the DNA TGTGCCAGCAGTTTATTTGTGGGGGGGACCCTCCACTTT. The whole variable domain, remainder taken from reference TRBV28 and TRBJ1-6, is DVKVTQSSRYLVKRTGEKVFLECVQDMDHENMFWYRQDPGLGLRLIYFSYDVKMKEKGDIPEGYSVSREKKERFSLILESASTNQTSMYLCASSLFVGGTLHFGNGTRLTVT.

The genes are TRBV7-3 and TRBJ2-5; 10 bases map to TRBD2. J was trimmed by 4 bases and V by 5 bases; bases with no gene match: 7. Germline lookup yields CDR1 SGHTA and CDR2 FQGTGA. This CDR3 region has 15 residues. CDR3 in amino acids: CASSPAGGGPETQYF. The CDR3, as DNA: TGTGCCAGCAGCCCAGCGGGAGGGGGCCCAGAGACCCAGTACTTC.

The chain joins TRBV6-5 to TRBJ2-7; 15 positions match TRBD2. Trimming at V came to 4 bases and at J to 5 bases, leaving 3 bases not matched to a gene. The CDR3 has 15 residues. CDR1 is MNHEY, CDR2 SVGAGI, per germline. The CDR3, as DNA: TGTGCCAGCAGTTTGGGACTAGCGGGAGGTAACGAGCAGTACTTC. It codes for CASSLGLAGGNEQYF.

The V call is TRBV28, the J call TRBJ1-6, with TRBD1 identical over 8 bases. After removal of 2 bases from V and 9 bases from J, the junction contained 9 bases not matched to a gene. The CDR3 has 16 residues. Germline CDR1 is MDHEN and CDR2 is SYDVKM. DNA for the CDR3: TGTGCCAGCAGTTTAGCACAGGGGGGACTAGCTTCACCCCTCCACTTT. It yields the protein CASSLAQGGLASPLHF.

The V gene is TRBV28, the J gene TRBJ2-5, with 14 bases fitting TRBD2. This CDR3 spans 16 amino acids. Germline CDR1 MDHEN, CDR2 SYDVKM. V dropped 4 bases and J dropped 3; count of bases not matched to a gene: 4. CDR3 loop: CASSSLTSGREETQYF. Written as DNA, the CDR3 is TGTGCCAGCAGTTCCCTGACTAGCGGGAGGGAAGAGACCCAGTACTTC.

The gene calls are TRBV10-1 and TRBJ2-2, with D perhaps TRBD1 (6 bases). Trimming took 5 bases from V and 2 from J, leaving 9 bases between them. CDR1 and CDR2 from the germline V gene are WNHNN and SYGVQD (reference sequence). This CDR3 is built from 14 residues. This CDR3 reads CASSYRANTGELFF. The CDR3 coding sequence is TGCGCCAGCAGTTACAGGGCTAACACCGGGGAGCTGTTTTTT.

This clone was observed a single time. The gene calls are TRBV6-5 and TRBJ1-2; D is uncertain. Trimming shortened V by 6 bases and J by 2 bases, and 7 bases separated the two germline ends. The CDR3 runs to 12 residues. The V gene's germline CDR1 is MNHEY and CDR2 SVGAGI. This chain's CDR3 is CASSEANYGYTF. CDR3 nucleotide sequence: TGTGCCAGCAGCGAGGCCAACTATGGCTACACCTTC.